Only a few counts were recorded for the clone carrying this T cell receptor beta chain. Its antigen is unknown. V shed 4 bases and J shed 3 bases, with 12 bases lying between them. Germline V CDR1 and CDR2: ENHRY, SYGVKD. This CDR3 is 14 amino acids long. Unique molecular identifiers were in the cDNA, with template-switch universal primer binding. TCRdb used MiXCR to reprocess the 5' RACE reads, holding one entry per CDR3 protein. The sample yields 540,000 or so distinct CDR3 sequences, under 25% seen once. The sample comes from a study of identical twins. Study-wide points: Conclusions leaned on cross-sectional statistical analysis and did not track the same donors over time.

The sample was also reused in another study, on yellow fever vaccine responses in identical twins. That paper notes: Reportedly, the T cell response mounted by twins to vaccine seemed partly convergent, partly personalized.

The chain recombines TRBV10-3 with TRBJ2-5; tentatively, D is TRBD1 or TRBD2 (5 bases each). The sequenced material came from CD4+ T cells sorted from blood. This receptor was identified in a woman aged 18-30 years in good health. The CDR3 DNA follows: TGTGCCATCAGTGTATCCGGGGCGGAAGAGACCCAGTACTTC. This sequence encodes CAISVSGAEETQYF.